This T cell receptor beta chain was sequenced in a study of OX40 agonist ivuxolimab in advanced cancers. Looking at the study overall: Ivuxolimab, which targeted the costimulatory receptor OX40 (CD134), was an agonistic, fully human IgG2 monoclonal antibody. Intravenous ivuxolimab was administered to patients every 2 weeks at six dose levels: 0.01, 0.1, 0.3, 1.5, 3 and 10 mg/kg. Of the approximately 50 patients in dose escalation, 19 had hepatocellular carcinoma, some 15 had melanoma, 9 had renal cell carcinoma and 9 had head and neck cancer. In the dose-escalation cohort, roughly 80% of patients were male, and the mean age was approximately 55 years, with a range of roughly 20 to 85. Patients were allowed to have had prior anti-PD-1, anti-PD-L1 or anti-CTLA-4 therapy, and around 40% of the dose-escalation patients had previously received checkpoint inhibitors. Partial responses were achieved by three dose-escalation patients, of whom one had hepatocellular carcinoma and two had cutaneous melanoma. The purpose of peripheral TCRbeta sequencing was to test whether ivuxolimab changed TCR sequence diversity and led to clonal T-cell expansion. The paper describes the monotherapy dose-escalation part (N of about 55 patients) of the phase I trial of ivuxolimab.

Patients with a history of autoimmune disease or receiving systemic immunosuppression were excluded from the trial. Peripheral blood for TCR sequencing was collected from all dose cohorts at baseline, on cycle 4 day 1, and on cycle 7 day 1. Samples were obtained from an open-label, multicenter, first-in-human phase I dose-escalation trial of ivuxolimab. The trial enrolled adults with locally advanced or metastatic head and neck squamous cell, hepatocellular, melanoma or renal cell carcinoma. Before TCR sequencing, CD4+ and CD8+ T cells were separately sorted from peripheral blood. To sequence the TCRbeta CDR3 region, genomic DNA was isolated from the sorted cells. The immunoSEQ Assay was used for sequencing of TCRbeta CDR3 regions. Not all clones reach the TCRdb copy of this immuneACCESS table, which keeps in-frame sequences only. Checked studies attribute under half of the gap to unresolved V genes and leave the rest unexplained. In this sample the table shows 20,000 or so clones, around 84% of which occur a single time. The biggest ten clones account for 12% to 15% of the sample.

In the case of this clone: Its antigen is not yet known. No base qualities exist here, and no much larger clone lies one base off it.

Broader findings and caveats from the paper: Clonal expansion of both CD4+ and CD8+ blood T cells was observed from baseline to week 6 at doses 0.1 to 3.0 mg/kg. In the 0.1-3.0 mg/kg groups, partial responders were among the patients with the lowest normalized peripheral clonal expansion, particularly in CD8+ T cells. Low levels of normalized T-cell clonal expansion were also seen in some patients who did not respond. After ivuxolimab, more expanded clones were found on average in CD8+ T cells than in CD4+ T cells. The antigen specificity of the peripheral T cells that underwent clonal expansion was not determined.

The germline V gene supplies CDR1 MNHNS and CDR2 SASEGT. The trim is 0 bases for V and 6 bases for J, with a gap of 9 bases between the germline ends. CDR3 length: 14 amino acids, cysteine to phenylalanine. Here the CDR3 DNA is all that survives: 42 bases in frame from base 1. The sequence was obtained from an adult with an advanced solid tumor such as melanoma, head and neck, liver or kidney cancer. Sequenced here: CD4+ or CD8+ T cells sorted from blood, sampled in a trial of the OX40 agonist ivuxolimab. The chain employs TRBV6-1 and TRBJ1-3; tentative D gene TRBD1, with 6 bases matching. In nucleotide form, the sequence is TGTGCCAGCAGTGAAGCGACAGGAAAAAACACCATATATTTT. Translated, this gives CASSEATGKNTIYF.